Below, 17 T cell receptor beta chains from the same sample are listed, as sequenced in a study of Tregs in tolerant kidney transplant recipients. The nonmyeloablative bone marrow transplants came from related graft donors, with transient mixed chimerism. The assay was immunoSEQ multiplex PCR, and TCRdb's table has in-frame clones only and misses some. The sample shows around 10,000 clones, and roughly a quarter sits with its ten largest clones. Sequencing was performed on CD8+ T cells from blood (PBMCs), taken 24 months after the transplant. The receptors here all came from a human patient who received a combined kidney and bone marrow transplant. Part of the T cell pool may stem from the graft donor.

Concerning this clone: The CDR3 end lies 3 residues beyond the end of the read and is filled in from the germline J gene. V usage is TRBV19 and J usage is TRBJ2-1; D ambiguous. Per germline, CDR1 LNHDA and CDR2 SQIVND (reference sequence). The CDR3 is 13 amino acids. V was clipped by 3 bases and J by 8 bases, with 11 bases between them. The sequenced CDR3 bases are TGTGCCAGTAGTATGGCAGGTTGGGATGAG. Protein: CASSMAGWDE. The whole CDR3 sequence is CASSMAGWDEQFF.

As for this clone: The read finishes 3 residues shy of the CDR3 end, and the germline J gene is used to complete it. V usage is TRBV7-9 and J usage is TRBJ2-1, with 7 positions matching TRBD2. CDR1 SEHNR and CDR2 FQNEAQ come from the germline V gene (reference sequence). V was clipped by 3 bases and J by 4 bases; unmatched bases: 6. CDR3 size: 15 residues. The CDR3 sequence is CASSFTGTKYNEQFF. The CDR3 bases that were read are TGTGCCAGCAGCTTCACCGGGACTAAATACAATGAG.

This CDR3 reads CASSEASGTGAFFTYEQYF. Incomplete CDR3 DNA: TGTGCCAGCAGTGAAGCTTCAGGGACAGGGGCCTTTTTCACGTACGAG. This chain connects TRBV6-1 to TRBJ2-7, with TRBD1 matching 10 bases. Read sequence stops 3 residues before the CDR3 end, and the germline J gene provides the missing end. J lost 4 bases, V lost 0 bases, and 15 bases had no gene match. Germline V gene lookup returns CDR1 MNHNS and CDR2 SASEGT. CDR3 length: 19 amino acids.

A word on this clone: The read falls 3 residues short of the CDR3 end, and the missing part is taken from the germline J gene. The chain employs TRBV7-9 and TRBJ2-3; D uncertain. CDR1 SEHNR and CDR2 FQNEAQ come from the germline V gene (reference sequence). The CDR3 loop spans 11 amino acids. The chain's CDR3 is CASSLLEAQYF. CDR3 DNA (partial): TGTGCCAGCAGCTTACTAGAGGCG.

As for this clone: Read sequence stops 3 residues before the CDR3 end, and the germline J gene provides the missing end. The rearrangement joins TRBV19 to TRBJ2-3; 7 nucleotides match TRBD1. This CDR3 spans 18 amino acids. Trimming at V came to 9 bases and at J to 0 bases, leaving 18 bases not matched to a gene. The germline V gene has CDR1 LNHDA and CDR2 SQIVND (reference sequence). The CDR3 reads CARTLILWDRKSTDTQYF. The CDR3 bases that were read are TGTGCCAGGACCCTCATCTTATGGGACAGAAAGAGCACAGATACG.

The CDR3: CASSIGAGSNTEAFF. CDR3 DNA, as far as it was read: TGTGCCAGTAGTATTGGGGCAGGTTCGAACACTGAA. The J gene is TRBJ1-1, the V gene TRBV19; D might be TRBD1 (5 bases). The CDR3 goes on 3 residues after the read ends, and that part is filled in from the germline J gene. The CDR3 covers 15 residues. Trimming cost V 3 bases and J 1 base, with 12 bases left between them. CDR1 is LNHDA and CDR2 is SQIVND in the germline V gene (reference sequence).

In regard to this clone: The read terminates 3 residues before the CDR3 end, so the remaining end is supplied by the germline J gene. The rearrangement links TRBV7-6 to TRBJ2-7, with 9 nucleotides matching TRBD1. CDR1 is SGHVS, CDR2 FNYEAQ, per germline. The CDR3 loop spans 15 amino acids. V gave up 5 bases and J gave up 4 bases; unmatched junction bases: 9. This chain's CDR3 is CASSTTGGVGYEQYF. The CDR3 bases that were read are TGTGCCAGCAGCACCACAGGGGGCGTGGGATACGAG.

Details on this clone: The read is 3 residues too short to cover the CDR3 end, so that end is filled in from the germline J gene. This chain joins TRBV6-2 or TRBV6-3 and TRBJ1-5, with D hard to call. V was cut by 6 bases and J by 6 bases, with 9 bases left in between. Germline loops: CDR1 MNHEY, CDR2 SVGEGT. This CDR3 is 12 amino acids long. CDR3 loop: CASSPTAQPQHF. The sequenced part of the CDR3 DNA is TGTGCCAGCAGCCCTACAGCTCAGCCC.

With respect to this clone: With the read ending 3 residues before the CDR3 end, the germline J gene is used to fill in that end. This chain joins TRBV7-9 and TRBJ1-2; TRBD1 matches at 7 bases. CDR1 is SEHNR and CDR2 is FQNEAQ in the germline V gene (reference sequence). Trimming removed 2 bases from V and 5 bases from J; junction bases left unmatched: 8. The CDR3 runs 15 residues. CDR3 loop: CASSLLRQGRYGYTF. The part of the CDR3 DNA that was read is TGTGCCAGCAGCTTACTGCGACAGGGAAGATATGGC.

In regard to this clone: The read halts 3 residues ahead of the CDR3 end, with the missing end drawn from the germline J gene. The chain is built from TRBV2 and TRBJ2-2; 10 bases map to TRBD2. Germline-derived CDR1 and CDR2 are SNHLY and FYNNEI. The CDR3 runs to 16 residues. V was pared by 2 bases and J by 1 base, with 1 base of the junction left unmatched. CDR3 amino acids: CASSEPSGGNTGELFF. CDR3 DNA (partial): TGTGCCAGCAGTGAACCTAGCGGGGGGAACACCGGGGAG. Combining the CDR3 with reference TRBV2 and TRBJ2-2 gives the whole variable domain EPEVTQTPSHQVTQMGQEVILRCVPISNHLYFYWYRQILGQKVEFLVSFYNNEISEKSEIFDDQFSVERPDGSNFTLKIRSTKLEDSAMYFCASSEPSGGNTGELFFGEGSRLTVL.

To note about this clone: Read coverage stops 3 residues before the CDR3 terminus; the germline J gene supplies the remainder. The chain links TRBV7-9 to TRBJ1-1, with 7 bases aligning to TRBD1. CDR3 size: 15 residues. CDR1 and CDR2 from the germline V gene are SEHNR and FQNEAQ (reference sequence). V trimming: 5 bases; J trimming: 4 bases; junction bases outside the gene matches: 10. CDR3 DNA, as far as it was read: TGTGCCAGCAGCCCGAGGGACAGTTGGGGCACTGAA. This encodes CASSPRDSWGTE. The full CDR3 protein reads CASSPRDSWGTEAFF.

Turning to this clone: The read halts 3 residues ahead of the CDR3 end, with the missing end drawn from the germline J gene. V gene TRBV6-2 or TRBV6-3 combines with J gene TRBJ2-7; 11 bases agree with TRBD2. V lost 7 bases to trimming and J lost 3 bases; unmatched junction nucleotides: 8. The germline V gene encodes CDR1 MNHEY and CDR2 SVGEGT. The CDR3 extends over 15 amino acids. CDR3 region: CASTAGTSGSYEQYF. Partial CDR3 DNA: TGTGCCAGCACCGCTGGGACTAGCGGAAGCTACGAG.

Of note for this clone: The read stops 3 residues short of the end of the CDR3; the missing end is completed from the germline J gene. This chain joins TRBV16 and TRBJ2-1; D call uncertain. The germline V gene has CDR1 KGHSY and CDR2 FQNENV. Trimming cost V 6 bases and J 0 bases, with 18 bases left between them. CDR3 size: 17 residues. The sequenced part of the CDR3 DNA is TGTGCCAGCAGTCAAATAATCACAATTCCCTCCTACAATGAG. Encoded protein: CASSQIITIPSYNE. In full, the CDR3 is CASSQIITIPSYNEQFF.

The sequenced part of the CDR3 DNA is TGTGCCAGCAGCTCAGTGGACAGGATCGATAATCAGCCC. Translation: CASSSVDRIDNQP. The full CDR3 reads CASSSVDRIDNQPQHF. The V gene is TRBV7-8, the J gene TRBJ1-5; 7 positions match TRBD1. The read ends 3 residues early relative to the CDR3; the germline J gene fills the gap. V gave up 4 bases and J gave up 4 bases; unmatched junction bases: 10. Germline loops: CDR1 SGHVS, CDR2 FQNEAQ. The CDR3 runs to 16 residues.

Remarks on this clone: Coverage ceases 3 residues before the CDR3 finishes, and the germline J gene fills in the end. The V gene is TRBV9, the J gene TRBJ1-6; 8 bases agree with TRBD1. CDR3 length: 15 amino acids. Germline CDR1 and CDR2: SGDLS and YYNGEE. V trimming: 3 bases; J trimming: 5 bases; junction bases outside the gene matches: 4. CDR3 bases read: TGTGCCAGCAGCGAAACAGGGGGTGATAATTCACCC. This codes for CASSETGGDNSP. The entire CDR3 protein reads CASSETGGDNSPLHF.

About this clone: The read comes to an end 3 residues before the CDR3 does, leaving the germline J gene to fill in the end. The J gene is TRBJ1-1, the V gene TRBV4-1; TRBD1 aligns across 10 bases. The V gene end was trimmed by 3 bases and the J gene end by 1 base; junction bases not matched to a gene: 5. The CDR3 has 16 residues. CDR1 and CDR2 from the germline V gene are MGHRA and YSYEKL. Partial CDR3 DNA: TGCGCCAGCAGCCAGTTTTGGGACAGGGGGAACACTGAA. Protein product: CASSQFWDRGNTE. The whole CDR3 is CASSQFWDRGNTEAFF.

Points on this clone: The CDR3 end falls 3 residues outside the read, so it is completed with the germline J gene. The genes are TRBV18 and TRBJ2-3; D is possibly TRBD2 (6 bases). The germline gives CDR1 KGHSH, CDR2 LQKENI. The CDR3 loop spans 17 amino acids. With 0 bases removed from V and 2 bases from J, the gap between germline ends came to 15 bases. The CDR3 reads CASSPPGTGAYTDTQYF. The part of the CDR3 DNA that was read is TGTGCCAGCTCACCACCGGGGACTGGAGCGTACACAGATACG. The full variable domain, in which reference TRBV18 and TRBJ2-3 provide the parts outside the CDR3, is NAGVMQNPRHLVRRRGQEARLRCSPMKGHSHVYWYRQLPEEGLKFMVYLQKENIIDESGMPKERFSAEFPKEGPSILRIQQVVRGDSAAYFCASSPPGTGAYTDTQYFGPGTRLTVL.